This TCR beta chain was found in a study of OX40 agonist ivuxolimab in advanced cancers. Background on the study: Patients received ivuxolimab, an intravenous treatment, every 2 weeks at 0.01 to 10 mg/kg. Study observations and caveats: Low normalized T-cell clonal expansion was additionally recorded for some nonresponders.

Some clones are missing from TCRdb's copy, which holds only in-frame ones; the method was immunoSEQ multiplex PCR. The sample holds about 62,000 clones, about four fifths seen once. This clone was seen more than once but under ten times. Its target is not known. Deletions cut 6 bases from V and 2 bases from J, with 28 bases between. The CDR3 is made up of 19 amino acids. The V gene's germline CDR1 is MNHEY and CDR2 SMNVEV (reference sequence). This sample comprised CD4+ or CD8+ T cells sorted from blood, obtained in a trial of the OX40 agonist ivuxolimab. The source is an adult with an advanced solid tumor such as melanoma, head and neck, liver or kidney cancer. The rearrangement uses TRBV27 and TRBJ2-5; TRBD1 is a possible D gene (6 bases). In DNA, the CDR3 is TGTGCCAGCAGCCCATTGAACACGGGTTTTCAGGGGTGGCAAGAGACCCAGTACTTC. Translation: CASSPLNTGFQGWQETQYF.